These 31 T cell receptor beta chains share one sample of origin, sequenced in a study of T cells in Graves' hyperthyroidism and ophthalmopathy. It was RNA transcripts that yielded the amplified TCR beta CDR3 regions. HTBI primers drove first-round RT-PCR of the TCR CDR3. One entry per CDR3 protein, called by TCRdb with MiXCR from the multiplex PCR reads. The data show 300,000 to 350,000 distinct CDR3 sequences, around a sixth seen once. Sequencing was carried out using blood. The receptor set was obtained from a woman aged 45-65 years with Graves' hyperthyroidism.

The chain is built from TRBV29-1 and TRBJ2-2, with 11 positions matching TRBD1. The V gene end was trimmed by 7 bases and the J gene end by 3 bases; junction bases not matched to a gene: 4. There are 14 residues in the CDR3. Germline CDR1 SQVTM, CDR2 ANQGSEA. The CDR3 spells CSGQGQGDTGELFF. CDR3 sequence (DNA): TGCAGCGGCCAGGGACAGGGGGACACCGGGGAGCTGTTTTTT.

The table lists this clonotype with a few counts. The V gene is TRBV7-8, the J gene TRBJ2-3; D might be TRBD1 or TRBD2, each matching 5 bases. Germline V gene data show CDR1 as SGHVS and CDR2 as FQNEAQ. The CDR3 is made up of 15 amino acids. V gave up 2 bases and J gave up 2 bases, with 11 bases separating them. CDR3 amino acids: CASSLLGVNTDTQYF. As DNA, the CDR3 is TGTGCCAGCAGCTTATTGGGGGTTAACACAGATACGCAGTATTTT.

This clonotype appeared many times. The chain carries TRBV28 and TRBJ2-7; 13 nucleotides match TRBD2. This CDR3 region has 15 residues. V lost 5 bases to trimming and J lost 0 bases; unmatched junction nucleotides: 1. The germline CDR1 and CDR2 sequences are MDHEN and SYDVKM. CDR3 sequence (DNA): TGTGCCAGCAGTGGACTAGCGGGGGTCTCCTACGAGCAGTACTTC. Amino acid sequence: CASSGLAGVSYEQYF.

This clonotype has a count of ten or more. The V and J genes are TRBV18 and TRBJ2-6, with D unclear. Germline loops: CDR1 KGHSH, CDR2 LQKENI. There are 16 residues in the CDR3. V lost 0 bases and J lost 0, with 6 bases in between. The CDR3 DNA is TGTGCCAGCTCACCACCCCCCTTCTCTGGGGCCAACGTCCTGACTTTC. This codes for CASSPPPFSGANVLTF.

This clonotype has a count of ten or more. The chain has TRBV2 and TRBJ2-1; 7 bases are shared with TRBD1. The germline V gene encodes CDR1 SNHLY and CDR2 FYNNEI. The CDR3 runs to 12 residues. V shed 8 bases, J shed 5 bases, and the junction held 3 bases outside the gene matches. The CDR3 DNA is TGTGCCAGCTATGGACAGGACAATGAGCAGTTCTTC. This gives the protein CASYGQDNEQFF. The full variable domain, completed using reference TRBV2 and TRBJ2-1, is EPEVTQTPSHQVTQMGQEVILRCVPISNHLYFYWYRQILGQKVEFLVSFYNNEISEKSEIFDDQFSVERPDGSNFTLKIRSTKLEDSAMYFCASYGQDNEQFFGPGTRLTVL.

This clonotype was picked up a small number of times. V usage is TRBV19 and J usage is TRBJ1-1; 8 positions agree with TRBD1. Per germline, CDR1 LNHDA and CDR2 SQIVND (reference sequence). The CDR3 spans 15 residues. With 4 bases clipped from V and 6 bases from J, the junction kept 10 bases outside the gene matches. The CDR3 sequence is CASSTHRTGFAEAFF. CDR3 bases: TGTGCCAGTAGTACCCACCGGACAGGGTTTGCTGAAGCTTTCTTT.

This clonotype has ten or more counts. CDR3 nucleotide sequence: TGTGCCAGCAGTTACGACAGTCCCGAAGCTTTCTTT. It encodes CASSYDSPEAFF. This rearrangement joins TRBV2 to TRBJ1-1; the D gene is possibly TRBD1 (5 bases). Germline V gene sequence: CDR1 SNHLY, CDR2 FYNNEI. Trimming left V 5 bases short and J 8 bases short, with 12 bases between. The CDR3 sequence is 12 residues long.

This clonotype was counted between two and nine times. The V gene is TRBV20-1, the J gene TRBJ1-2, with no clear D. Trimming stripped 3 bases from V and 0 bases from J, with 5 bases between. CDR3 length: 12 residues. Germline CDR1 and CDR2: DFQATT and SNEGSKA (reference sequence). DNA of the CDR3: TGCAGTGCTAGTAGTACTAACTATGGCTACACCTTC. This translates into CSASSTNYGYTF.

The sample holds many counts of this clonotype. The chain has TRBV3-1 and TRBJ2-2; D not resolved. V lost 6 bases and J 5 bases, leaving 4 bases between the germline ends. The CDR3 has 11 amino acids. Germline V gives CDR1 LGHDT, CDR2 YNNKEL (reference sequence). CDR3 coding DNA: TGTGCCAGCAGACGGACCGGGGAGCTGTTTTTT. Protein sequence: CASRRTGELFF.

The chain is built from TRBV12-3 or TRBV12-4 and TRBJ2-1; D might be TRBD1 or TRBD2, each matching 6 bases. Trimming shortened V by 5 bases and J by 5 bases, and 13 bases separated the two germline ends. The CDR3 has 14 residues. CDR3 nucleotides: TGTGCCAGCAGTCACGGGGGCTTCCACAATGAGCAGTTCTTC. Its translation: CASSHGGFHNEQFF.

As concerns this clonotype: Sequence at one end of the junction differs from germline and may be a read error. This chain's CDR3 is CASSEDRGEEKLFF. The CDR3, as DNA: TGTGCCAGCAGCGAAGACAGGGGAGAGGAAAAACTGTTTTTT. This chain joins TRBV2 and TRBJ1-4, with 8 bases that match TRBD1. This CDR3 is built from 14 residues. Germline V CDR1 and CDR2: SNHLY, FYNNEI.

In this sample, this clonotype turned up many times. The V and J genes are TRBV30 and TRBJ2-7, with 9 nucleotides matching TRBD1. Looked up from germline, CDR1 is GTSNPN and CDR2 is SVGIG (reference sequence). V shed 2 bases, J shed 3 bases, and the junction held 2 bases outside the gene matches. The length of the CDR3 is 13 residues. The CDR3 nucleotides are TGTGCCTGGAGTCCGGGACAGGGCTACGAGCAGTACTTC. This gives the protein CAWSPGQGYEQYF. The whole variable domain, remainder taken from reference TRBV30 and TRBJ2-7, is SQTIHQWPATLVQPVGSPLSLECTVEGTSNPNLYWYRQAAGRGLQLLFYSVGIGQISSEVPQNLSASRPQDRQFILSSKKLLLSDSGFYLCAWSPGQGYEQYFGPGTRLTVT.

The chain is built from TRBV6-1 and TRBJ2-1; 12 bases are a match to TRBD2. This CDR3 contains 17 residues. Losses at the gene ends were 1 base for V and 9 bases for J; bases not matched to a gene: 10. Germline V gene sequence: CDR1 MNHNS, CDR2 SASEGT. CDR3 nucleotide sequence: TGTGCCAGCAGTGAAGGACTAGCGGGAGTTCAGGGAGGTGAGCAGTTCTTC. This translates into CASSEGLAGVQGGEQFF.

The V and J genes are TRBV7-9 and TRBJ1-1; D is possibly TRBD1 (5 bases). The CDR3 sequence is 14 residues long. Trimming pared 3 bases from V and 3 bases from J, leaving 11 bases between. CDR1 SEHNR and CDR2 FQNEAQ come from the germline V gene (reference sequence). The CDR3 nucleotides are TGTGCCAGCAGCTTGCTGACGGGGGACACTGAAGCTTTCTTT. Encoded protein: CASSLLTGDTEAFF.

This clonotype has a handful of counts. This chain connects TRBV7-9 to TRBJ2-7; D is unclear. Germline lookup yields CDR1 SEHNR and CDR2 FQNEAQ (reference sequence). V was clipped by 7 bases and J by 3 bases, with 16 bases between them. This CDR3 comprises 14 residues. The CDR3 here is CASTDSGLDYEQYV. The CDR3 nucleotides read TGTGCCAGCACCGACTCAGGTTTGGACTACGAGCAGTACGTC.

This clonotype has ten or more counts. This rearrangement joins TRBV12-3 or TRBV12-4 to TRBJ2-1; D is possibly TRBD1 (6 bases). Trimming cost V 3 bases and J 6 bases, with 9 bases left between them. CDR3 length equals 13 residues. CDR3 coding DNA: TGTGCCAGCAGTTTGTCCAGGGGCAATGAGCAGTTCTTC. Amino acid sequence: CASSLSRGNEQFF.

The CDR3 reads CASSWGLAGALEYF. The CDR3 coding sequence is TGTGCCAGCAGCTGGGGACTAGCGGGAGCCCTGGAGTACTTC. V is TRBV5-6 and J is TRBJ2-5, with 14 positions matching TRBD2. Trimming at V came to 3 bases and at J to 12 bases, leaving 7 bases not matched to a gene. The CDR3 runs 14 residues. Germline CDR1 and CDR2: SGHDT and YYEEEE.

This clonotype was recorded many times. The chain couples TRBV2 to TRBJ2-3; perhaps TRBD2 as D (6 bases). The CDR3 totals 14 residues. Trimming removed 3 bases at V and 5 bases at J, with 12 bases between. Germline V lookup: CDR1 SNHLY, CDR2 FYNNEI. CDR3 sequence: CASSDLWGVDTQYF. The CDR3 nucleotides read TGTGCCAGCAGTGACCTTTGGGGGGTAGATACGCAGTATTTT.

This clonotype was detected ten times or more. V is TRBV11-2 and J is TRBJ2-1; D call uncertain. The CDR3 is 13 amino acids. Germline V gene sequence: CDR1 SGHAT, CDR2 FQNNGV. The germline V and J ends were trimmed by 5 bases and 3 bases, with 8 bases remaining between them. CDR3 region: CASSPQIYNEQFF. The CDR3 DNA sequence: TGTGCCAGCAGCCCCCAGATCTACAATGAGCAGTTCTTC.

V usage is TRBV6-2 or TRBV6-3 and J usage is TRBJ2-7; 10 bases align to TRBD1. This CDR3 spans 13 amino acids. V lost 8 bases and J lost 2; bases outside the gene matches: 3. The germline V gene encodes CDR1 MNHEY and CDR2 SVGEGT. The CDR3 nucleotides are TGTGCCAGCGGACAGGGGGGAACCTACGAGCAGTACGTC. Its translation is CASGQGGTYEQYV.

This clonotype appeared a few times. The CDR3 here is CASSETYSSYEQYF. In DNA, the CDR3 is TGTGCCAGCAGTGAGACTTATAGCTCCTACGAGCAGTACTTC. The rearrangement uses TRBV6-1 and TRBJ2-7; D gene ambiguous. The length of the CDR3 is 14 residues. Trimming cost V 3 bases and J 0 bases, with 9 bases left between them. Germline V lookup: CDR1 MNHNS, CDR2 SASEGT.

This clonotype was recorded many times. V is TRBV11-2 and J is TRBJ1-4; D might be TRBD1 (6 bases). This CDR3 has 14 residues. Germline-derived CDR1 and CDR2 are SGHAT and FQNNGV. Trimming pared 6 bases from V and 2 bases from J, leaving 10 bases between. The CDR3 loop reads CASRWGPTNEKLFF. The CDR3 coding sequence is TGTGCCAGCAGATGGGGGCCCACTAATGAAAAACTGTTTTTT.

The sample holds many counts of this clonotype. V and J are TRBV27 and TRBJ1-1; the match to TRBD1 covers 7 bases. Germline loops: CDR1 MNHEY, CDR2 SMNVEV (reference sequence). This CDR3 is 17 amino acids long. V lost 2 bases to trimming and J lost 3 bases; unmatched junction nucleotides: 12. The DNA of the CDR3 is TGTGCCAGCAGTTTAGGTCGTAGGGGGCTCGGGTACACTGAAGCTTTCTTT. It yields the protein CASSLGRRGLGYTEAFF.

The chain uses TRBV27 and TRBJ2-1, with no clear D. Trimming removed 3 bases from V and 2 bases from J, with 11 bases in between. The CDR3 is 15 amino acids. The germline gives CDR1 MNHEY, CDR2 SMNVEV (reference sequence). The CDR3, as DNA: TGTGCCAGCAGTTTGGCATCCAGCACCTACAATGAGCAGTTCTTC. As protein: CASSLASSTYNEQFF.

The sample holds a few counts of this clonotype. The V call is TRBV20-1, the J call TRBJ2-1, with D possibly matching TRBD2 (6 bases). V was trimmed by 5 bases and J by 4 bases, leaving 18 bases between them. Germline lookup yields CDR1 DFQATT and CDR2 SNEGSKA (reference sequence). The CDR3 loop spans 15 amino acids. The CDR3 protein is CSASNAGGIYNEQFF. Written as DNA, the CDR3 is TGCAGTGCTTCAAACGCCGGGGGTATATACAATGAGCAGTTCTTC.

This clonotype was observed a single time. The chain has TRBV19 and TRBJ2-3; 10 bases are shared with TRBD2. Germline V gene sequence: CDR1 LNHDA, CDR2 SQIVND (reference sequence). V shed 3 bases, J shed 2 bases, and the junction held 5 bases outside the gene matches. The CDR3 is 16 residues long. The CDR3 DNA follows: TGTGCCAGTAGTATCGGACTAGCGGACCTCACAGATACGCAGTATTTT. Protein: CASSIGLADLTDTQYF.

This clonotype was recorded at least ten times. This chain joins TRBV5-1 and TRBJ1-3, with D maybe TRBD1 (5 bases). Germline CDR1 and CDR2: SGHRS and YFSETQ. The V gene lost 4 bases and the J gene lost 1 base, with 12 bases spanning the gap. The CDR3 has 15 amino acids. Written as DNA, the CDR3 is TGCGCCAGCAGCCCCGGTGGGGGATCTGGAAACACCATATATTTT. Residues: CASSPGGGSGNTIYF.

This clonotype was counted at least ten times. The chain employs TRBV11-2 and TRBJ1-1; D remains ambiguous. This CDR3 spans 12 amino acids. Trimming stripped 2 bases from V and 6 bases from J, with 7 bases between. Germline V gene lookup returns CDR1 SGHAT and CDR2 FQNNGV. This chain's CDR3 is CASSLYSSEAFF. CDR3 DNA sequence: TGTGCCAGCAGCTTATATAGCTCTGAAGCTTTCTTT.

This rearrangement joins TRBV5-1 to TRBJ1-4; D gene unclear. The CDR3 sequence is 16 residues long. Trimming left V 2 bases short and J 0 bases short, with 11 bases between. Looked up from germline, CDR1 is SGHRS and CDR2 is YFSETQ. The CDR3 reads CASSFSSLATNEKLFF. CDR3 nucleotides: TGCGCCAGCAGCTTCAGCAGCCTTGCAACTAATGAAAAACTGTTTTTT.

For this clonotype: This may stem from a read error, because a much larger clone lies one nucleotide away. This chain joins TRBV6-5 and TRBJ2-7; 10 nucleotides match TRBD1. Germline V CDR1 and CDR2: MNHEY, SVGAGI. The CDR3 totals 16 residues. The CDR3: CAGSFPRTGGNYEQYF. CDR3 nucleotide sequence: TGTGCCGGCAGTTTCCCTCGGACAGGGGGTAACTACGAGCAGTACTTC.

This CDR3 reads CASSLGRGEYNEQFF. For the CDR3, the DNA is TGTGCCAGCAGCTTAGGGCGGGGGGAGTACAATGAGCAGTTCTTC. The V call is TRBV7-3, the J call TRBJ2-1; 8 positions agree with TRBD2. The CDR3 loop spans 15 amino acids. Germline loops: CDR1 SGHTA, CDR2 FQGTGA. Unmatched junction bases numbered 4, after V lost 2 bases and J lost 4 bases. Full variable domain (rest looked up from reference TRBV7-3 and TRBJ2-1): GAGVSQTPSNKVTEKGKYVELRCDPISGHTALYWYRQSLGQGPEFLIYFQGTGAADDSGLPNDRFFAVRPEGSVSTLKIQRTERGDSAVYLCASSLGRGEYNEQFFGPGTRLTVL.